What follows are 10 T cell receptor beta chains derived from one specimen sequenced in a study of blood T cell repertoires in COVID-19. Here immunoSEQ multiplex PCR was the method, and the copy in TCRdb shows in-frame clones only, minus some. The sample has about 220,000 clones, about 84% seen once. Sequencing was carried out using peripheral blood. The receptors were gathered from a human donor in a cohort sampled during active COVID-19.

The chain combines TRBV20-1 with TRBJ2-5, with 11 bases matching TRBD2. This CDR3 has 16 residues. V dropped 6 bases and J dropped 3; count of bases not matched to a gene: 12. The germline CDR1 and CDR2 sequences are DFQATT and SNEGSKA (reference sequence). The CDR3 DNA follows: TGCAGTGCGAGTCCCGCAAAACTAGCGGGAGAAGAGACCCAGTACTTC. Residues: CSASPAKLAGEETQYF.

The J gene is TRBJ2-3, the V gene TRBV5-1; D might be TRBD2 (5 bases). Germline V gene data show CDR1 as SGHRS and CDR2 as YFSETQ. V was pared by 0 bases and J by 2 bases, with 13 bases between. This CDR3 spans 16 amino acids. The CDR3 loop is CASSLGRGQATDTQYF. DNA for the CDR3: TGCGCCAGCAGCTTGGGCCGCGGGCAGGCCACAGATACGCAGTATTTT.

The chain combines TRBV5-1 with TRBJ2-7; D unclear. The germline CDR1 and CDR2 sequences are SGHRS and YFSETQ. V lost 0 bases and J 5 bases, leaving 12 bases between the germline ends. The CDR3 consists of 14 residues. The CDR3 bases are TGCGCCAGCAGCTTGGCCAGTTATAAAGACGAGCAGTACTTC. Translating it yields CASSLASYKDEQYF.

This clone was counted a few times. This rearrangement joins TRBV28 to TRBJ1-2; D gene uncertain. In germline, CDR1 is MDHEN, CDR2 SYDVKM. With 3 bases removed from V and 1 base from J, the gap between germline ends came to 3 bases. The CDR3 runs 12 residues. The DNA of the CDR3 is TGTGCCAGCAGTTTCAATAACTATGGCTACACCTTC. Protein sequence: CASSFNNYGYTF.

The V and J genes are TRBV4-2 and TRBJ1-2, with a weak D call TRBD1 (6 bases). V lost 0 bases and J 4 bases, leaving 18 bases between the germline ends. CDR3 length: 17 residues. Germline values: CDR1 LGHNA, CDR2 YNFKEQ. The CDR3 spells CASSQDLGGGDGYGYTF. In DNA form, the CDR3 reads TGTGCCAGCAGCCAAGATCTAGGGGGAGGGGACGGCTATGGCTACACCTTC.

The chain links TRBV28 to TRBJ2-7; tentative D call: TRBD1 (7 bases). The germline V gene has CDR1 MDHEN and CDR2 SYDVKM. This CDR3 is 13 amino acids long. Trimming removed 6 bases from V and 6 bases from J, with 15 bases in between. The CDR3: CASSLRGAREQYF. CDR3 sequence (DNA): TGTGCCAGCAGCCTCAGGGGGGCCCGCGAGCAGTACTTC. Together with reference TRBV28 and TRBJ2-7, the CDR3 gives the full variable domain: DVKVTQSSRYLVKRTGEKVFLECVQDMDHENMFWYRQDPGLGLRLIYFSYDVKMKEKGDIPEGYSVSREKKERFSLILESASTNQTSMYLCASSLRGAREQYFGPGTRLTVT.

V and J are TRBV28 and TRBJ2-7; possible D gene TRBD2, 5 bases. The germline V gene has CDR1 MDHEN and CDR2 SYDVKM. The CDR3 totals 13 residues. Between the trimmed V and J ends, which lost 7 bases and 2 bases, there was a span of 12 bases. The CDR3 protein is CASIDPGTYEQYF. The CDR3 DNA reads as TGTGCCAGCATCGACCCGGGGACCTACGAGCAGTACTTC.

CDR3: CASSPPPPTSYEQYF. The CDR3 coding sequence is TGTGCCAGTAGTCCACCACCACCGACTTCCTACGAGCAGTACTTC. V is TRBV19 and J is TRBJ2-7, with unresolved D. This CDR3 contains 15 residues. Trimming pared 5 bases from V and 1 base from J, leaving 15 bases between. Germline V gene lookup returns CDR1 LNHDA and CDR2 SQIVND (reference sequence).

This chain uses TRBV5-6 with TRBJ2-3; 12 nucleotides agree with TRBD2. CDR1 is SGHDT and CDR2 is YYEEEE in the germline V gene. The V gene end was trimmed by 4 bases and the J gene end by 2 bases; junction bases not matched to a gene: 5. The CDR3 spans 16 residues. The CDR3 region is CASSKGLAGNTDTQYF. DNA of the CDR3: TGTGCCAGCAGCAAAGGACTAGCGGGAAACACAGATACGCAGTATTTT.

This chain uses TRBV6-5 with TRBJ2-2, with 9 nucleotides matching TRBD1. The V and J ends lost 6 bases and 4 bases, in that order; junction bases with no gene match: 3. Germline CDR1 reads MNHEY; CDR2 reads SVGAGI. The CDR3 is made up of 14 amino acids. The chain's CDR3 is CASRGQGSTGELFF. DNA for the CDR3: TGTGCCAGCAGGGGACAGGGAAGCACCGGGGAGCTGTTTTTT.